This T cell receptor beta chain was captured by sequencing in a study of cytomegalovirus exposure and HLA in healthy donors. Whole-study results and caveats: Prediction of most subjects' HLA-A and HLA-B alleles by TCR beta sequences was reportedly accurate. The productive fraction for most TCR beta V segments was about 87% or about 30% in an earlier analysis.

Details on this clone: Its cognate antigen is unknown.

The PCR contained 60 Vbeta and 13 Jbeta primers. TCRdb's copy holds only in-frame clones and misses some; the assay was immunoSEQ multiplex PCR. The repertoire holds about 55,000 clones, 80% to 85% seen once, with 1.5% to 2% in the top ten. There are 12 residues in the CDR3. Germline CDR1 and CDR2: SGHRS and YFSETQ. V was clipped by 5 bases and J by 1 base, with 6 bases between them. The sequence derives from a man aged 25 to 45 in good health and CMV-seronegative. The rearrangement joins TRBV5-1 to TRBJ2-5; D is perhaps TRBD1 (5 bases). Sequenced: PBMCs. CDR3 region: CASSDSQETQYF. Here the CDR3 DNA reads TGCGCCAGCAGTGACAGCCAAGAGACCCAGTACTTC.